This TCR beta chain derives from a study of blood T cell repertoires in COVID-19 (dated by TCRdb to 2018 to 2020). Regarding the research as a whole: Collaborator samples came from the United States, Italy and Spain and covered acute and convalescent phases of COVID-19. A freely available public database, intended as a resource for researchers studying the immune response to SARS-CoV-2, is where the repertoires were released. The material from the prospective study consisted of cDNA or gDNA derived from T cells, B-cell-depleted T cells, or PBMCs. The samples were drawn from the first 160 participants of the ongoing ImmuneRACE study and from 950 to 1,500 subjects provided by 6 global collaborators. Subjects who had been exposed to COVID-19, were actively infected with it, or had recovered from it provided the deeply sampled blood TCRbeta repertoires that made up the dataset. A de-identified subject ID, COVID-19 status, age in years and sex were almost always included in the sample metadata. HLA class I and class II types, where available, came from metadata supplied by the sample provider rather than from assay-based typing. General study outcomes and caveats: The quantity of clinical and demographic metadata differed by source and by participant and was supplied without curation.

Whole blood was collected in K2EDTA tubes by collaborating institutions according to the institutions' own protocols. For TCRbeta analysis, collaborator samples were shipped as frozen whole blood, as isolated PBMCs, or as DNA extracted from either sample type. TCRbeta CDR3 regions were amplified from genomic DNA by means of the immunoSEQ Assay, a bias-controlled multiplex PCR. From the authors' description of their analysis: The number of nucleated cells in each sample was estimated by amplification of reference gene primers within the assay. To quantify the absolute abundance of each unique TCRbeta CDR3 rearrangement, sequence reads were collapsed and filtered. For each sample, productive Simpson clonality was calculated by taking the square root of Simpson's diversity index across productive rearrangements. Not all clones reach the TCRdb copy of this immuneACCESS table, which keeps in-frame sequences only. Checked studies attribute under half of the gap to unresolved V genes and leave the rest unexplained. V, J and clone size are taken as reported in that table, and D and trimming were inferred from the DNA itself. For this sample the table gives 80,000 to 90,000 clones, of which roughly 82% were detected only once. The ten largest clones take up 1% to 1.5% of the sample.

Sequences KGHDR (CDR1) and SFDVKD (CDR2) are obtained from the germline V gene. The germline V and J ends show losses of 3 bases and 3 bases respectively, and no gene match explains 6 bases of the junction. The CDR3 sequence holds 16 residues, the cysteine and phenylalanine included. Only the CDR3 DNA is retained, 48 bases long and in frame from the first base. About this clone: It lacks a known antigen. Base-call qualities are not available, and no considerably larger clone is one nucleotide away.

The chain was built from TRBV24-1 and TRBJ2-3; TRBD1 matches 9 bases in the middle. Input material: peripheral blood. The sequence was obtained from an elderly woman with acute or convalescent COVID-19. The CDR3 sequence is CATSDPEDRGTDTQYF. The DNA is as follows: TGTGCCACCAGTGATCCGGAAGACAGGGGGACAGATACGCAGTATTTT.